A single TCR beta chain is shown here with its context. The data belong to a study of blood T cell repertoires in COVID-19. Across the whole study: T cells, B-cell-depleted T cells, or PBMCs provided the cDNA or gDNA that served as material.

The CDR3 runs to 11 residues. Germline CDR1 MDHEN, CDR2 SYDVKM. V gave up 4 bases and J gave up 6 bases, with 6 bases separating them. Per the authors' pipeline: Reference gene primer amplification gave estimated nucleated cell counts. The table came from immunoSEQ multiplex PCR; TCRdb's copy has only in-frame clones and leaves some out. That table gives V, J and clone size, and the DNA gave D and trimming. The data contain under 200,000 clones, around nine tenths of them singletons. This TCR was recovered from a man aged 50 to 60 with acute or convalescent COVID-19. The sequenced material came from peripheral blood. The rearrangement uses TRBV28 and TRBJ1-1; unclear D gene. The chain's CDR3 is CASSSYSEAFF. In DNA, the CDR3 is TGTGCCAGCAGTTCCTACTCTGAAGCTTTCTTT.